This T cell receptor (beta chain) was obtained from a study of control samples from healthy donors and cancer patients. Only in-frame clones appear in the TCRdb table, and some are missing; sequencing was by immunoSEQ multiplex PCR. The profile shows 150,000 or so clones, roughly 90% of them singletons. Germline CDR1 is SGHTA and CDR2 is FQGNSA. Deletions cut 8 bases from V and 5 bases from J, with 12 bases between. The CDR3 spans 12 residues. This receptor was obtained from a young man in good health. Sequenced input: blood. The gene calls are TRBV7-2 and TRBJ1-1; D not certain. The CDR3 sequence: CASGVWVTEAFF. In DNA form, the CDR3 reads TGTGCCAGCGGAGTTTGGGTGACTGAAGCTTTCTTT.